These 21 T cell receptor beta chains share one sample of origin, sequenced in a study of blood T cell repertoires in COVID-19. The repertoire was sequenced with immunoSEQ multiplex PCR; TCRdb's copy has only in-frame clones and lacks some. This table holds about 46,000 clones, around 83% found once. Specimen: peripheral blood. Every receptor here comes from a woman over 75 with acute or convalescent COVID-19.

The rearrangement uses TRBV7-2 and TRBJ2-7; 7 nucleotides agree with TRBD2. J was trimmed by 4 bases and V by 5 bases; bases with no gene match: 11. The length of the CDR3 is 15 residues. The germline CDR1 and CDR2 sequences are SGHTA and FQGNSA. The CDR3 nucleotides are TGTGCCAGCAGCCGGACATCCACCGGGGGGTACGAGCAGTACTTC. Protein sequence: CASSRTSTGGYEQYF.

CDR3 amino acids: CASSQGAVGYTEAFF. CDR3 nucleotide sequence: TGTGCCAGCAGCCAGGGGGCAGTGGGGTACACTGAAGCTTTCTTT. The V gene is TRBV3-1 (or the pseudogene TRBV3-2), the J gene TRBJ1-1; tentative D call: TRBD1 (6 bases). In germline, CDR1 is LGHDT, CDR2 YNNKEL (reference sequence). V lost 3 bases and J lost 3, with 14 bases in between. This CDR3 has 15 amino acids.

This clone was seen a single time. The CDR3 coding sequence is TGTGCCAGCAGCCAGCATCACAGGGTAGACACAGATACGCAGTATTTT. Its translation is CASSQHHRVDTDTQYF. The chain has TRBV14 and TRBJ2-3; D is possibly TRBD1 (6 bases). V lost 3 bases, J lost 2 bases, and 15 bases lay in between. The CDR3 extends over 16 amino acids. The germline CDR1 and CDR2 sequences are SGHDN and FVKESK.

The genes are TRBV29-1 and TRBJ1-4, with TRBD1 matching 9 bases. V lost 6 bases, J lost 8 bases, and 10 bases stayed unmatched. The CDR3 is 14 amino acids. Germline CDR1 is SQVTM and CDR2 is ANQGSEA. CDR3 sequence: CSVGTGGDGEKLFF. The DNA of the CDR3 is TGCAGCGTGGGAACAGGGGGCGACGGGGAAAAACTGTTTTTT.

In DNA form, the CDR3 reads TGTGCCAGCAGTTCCTCACGGGACAGCCCGGGATATGGCTACACCTTC. This encodes CASSSSRDSPGYGYTF. The chain couples TRBV27 to TRBJ1-2, with 7 nucleotides matching TRBD1. The CDR3 covers 16 residues. Germline V CDR1 and CDR2: MNHEY, SMNVEV (reference sequence). J lost 5 bases, V lost 4 bases, and 13 bases had no gene match.

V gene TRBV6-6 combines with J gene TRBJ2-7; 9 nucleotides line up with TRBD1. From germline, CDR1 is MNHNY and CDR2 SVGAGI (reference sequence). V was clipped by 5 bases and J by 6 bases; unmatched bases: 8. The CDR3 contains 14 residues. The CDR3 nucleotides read TGTGCCAGCAGTGACACGGACAGGGGTTTCGAGCAGTACTTC. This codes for CASSDTDRGFEQYF.

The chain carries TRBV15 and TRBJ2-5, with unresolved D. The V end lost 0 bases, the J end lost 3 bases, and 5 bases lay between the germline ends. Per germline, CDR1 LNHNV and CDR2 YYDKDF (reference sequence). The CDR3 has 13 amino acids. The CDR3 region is CATSRDIEETQYF. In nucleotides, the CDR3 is TGTGCCACCAGCAGAGATATAGAAGAGACCCAGTACTTC.

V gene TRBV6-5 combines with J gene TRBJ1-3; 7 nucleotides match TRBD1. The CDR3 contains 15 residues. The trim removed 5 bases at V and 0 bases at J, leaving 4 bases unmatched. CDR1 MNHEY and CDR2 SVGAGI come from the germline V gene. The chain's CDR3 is CASSRDSPSGNTIYF. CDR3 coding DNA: TGTGCCAGCAGTCGGGACAGCCCCTCTGGAAACACCATATATTTT.

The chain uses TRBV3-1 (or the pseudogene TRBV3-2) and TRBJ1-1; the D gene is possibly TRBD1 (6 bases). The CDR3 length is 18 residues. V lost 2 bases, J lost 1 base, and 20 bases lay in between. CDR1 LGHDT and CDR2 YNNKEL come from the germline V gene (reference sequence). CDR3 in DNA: TGTGCCAGCAGCCAACCCCGTACCGGGGGGGGCGCGAACACTGAAGCTTTCTTT. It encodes CASSQPRTGGGANTEAFF.

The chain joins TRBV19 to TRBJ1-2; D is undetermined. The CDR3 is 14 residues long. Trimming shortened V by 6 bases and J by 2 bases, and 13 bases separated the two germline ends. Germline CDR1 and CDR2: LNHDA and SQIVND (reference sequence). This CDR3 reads CASSNPGLNYGYTF. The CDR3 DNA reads TGTGCCAGTAGCAACCCTGGACTGAACTATGGCTACACCTTC.

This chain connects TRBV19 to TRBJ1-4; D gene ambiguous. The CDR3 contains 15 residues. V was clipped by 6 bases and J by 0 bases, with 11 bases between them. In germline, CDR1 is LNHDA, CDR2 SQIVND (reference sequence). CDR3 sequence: CASSQEIATNEKLFF. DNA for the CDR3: TGTGCCAGTAGCCAGGAAATTGCAACTAATGAAAAACTGTTTTTT.

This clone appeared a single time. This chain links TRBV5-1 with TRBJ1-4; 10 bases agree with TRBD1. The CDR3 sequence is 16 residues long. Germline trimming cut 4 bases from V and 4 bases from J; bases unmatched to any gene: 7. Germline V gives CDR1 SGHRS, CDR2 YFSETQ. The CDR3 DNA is TGCGCCAGCAGCACCGGGACAGGGGAGGGTAATGAAAAACTGTTTTTT. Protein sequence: CASSTGTGEGNEKLFF.

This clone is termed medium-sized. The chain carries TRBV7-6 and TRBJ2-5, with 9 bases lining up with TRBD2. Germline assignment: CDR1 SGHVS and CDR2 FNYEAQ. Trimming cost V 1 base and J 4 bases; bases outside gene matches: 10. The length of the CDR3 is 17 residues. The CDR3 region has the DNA TGTGCCAGCAGCTTAGGTCGGGTAGCGGGGGTAGGAGAGACCCAGTACTTC. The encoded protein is CASSLGRVAGVGETQYF.

In DNA, the CDR3 is TGCGCCAGCAGCCCAGGACAGATTCAAGAGACCCAGTACTTC. It encodes CASSPGQIQETQYF. This rearrangement joins TRBV5-1 to TRBJ2-5, with D perhaps TRBD1 (6 bases). Germline CDR1 reads SGHRS; CDR2 reads YFSETQ. The V gene lost 4 bases and the J gene lost 2 bases, with 12 bases spanning the gap. This CDR3 is built from 14 residues.

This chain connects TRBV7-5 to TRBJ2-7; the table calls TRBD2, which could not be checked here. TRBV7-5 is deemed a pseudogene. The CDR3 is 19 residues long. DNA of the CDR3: TGTGCCAGAAGCTCAATGAGACTAGCGGGGGAACAGAGCTCCTACGAGCAGTACTTC. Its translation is CARSSMRLAGEQSSYEQYF.

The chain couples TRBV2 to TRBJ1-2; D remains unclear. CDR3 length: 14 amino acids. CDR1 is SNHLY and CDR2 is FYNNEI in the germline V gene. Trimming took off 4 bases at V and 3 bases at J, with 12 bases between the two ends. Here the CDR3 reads CASSVSAGDYGYTF. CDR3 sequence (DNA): TGTGCCAGCAGTGTATCAGCCGGGGACTATGGCTACACCTTC.

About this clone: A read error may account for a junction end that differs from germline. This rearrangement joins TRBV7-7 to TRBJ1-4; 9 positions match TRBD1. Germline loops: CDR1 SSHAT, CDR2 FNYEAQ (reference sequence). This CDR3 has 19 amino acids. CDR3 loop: CASSPDRTGVLATNEKLFF. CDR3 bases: TGTGCTAGCAGCCCCGACCGGACAGGGGTATTGGCAACTAATGAAAAACTGTTTTTT.

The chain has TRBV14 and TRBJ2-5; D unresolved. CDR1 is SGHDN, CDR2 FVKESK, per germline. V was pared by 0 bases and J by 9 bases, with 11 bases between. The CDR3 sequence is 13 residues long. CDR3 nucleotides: TGTGCCAGCAGCCAAGAAAGATCTATGTCCCAGTACTTC. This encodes CASSQERSMSQYF. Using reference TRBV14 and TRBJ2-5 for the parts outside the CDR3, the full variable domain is EAGVTQFPSHSVIEKGQTVTLRCDPISGHDNLYWYRRVMGKEIKFLLHFVKESKQDESGMPNNRFLAERTGGTYSTLKVQPAELEDSGVYFCASSQERSMSQYFGPGTRLLVL.

CDR3 amino acids: CSATGQIFPYNEQFF. The CDR3 DNA sequence: TGCAGCGCCACTGGACAGATATTCCCCTACAATGAGCAGTTCTTC. The chain employs TRBV29-1 and TRBJ2-1; TRBD1 is a possible D gene (6 bases). Germline CDR1 SQVTM, CDR2 ANQGSEA. V was clipped by 7 bases and J by 2 bases, with 18 bases between them. The length of the CDR3 is 15 residues.

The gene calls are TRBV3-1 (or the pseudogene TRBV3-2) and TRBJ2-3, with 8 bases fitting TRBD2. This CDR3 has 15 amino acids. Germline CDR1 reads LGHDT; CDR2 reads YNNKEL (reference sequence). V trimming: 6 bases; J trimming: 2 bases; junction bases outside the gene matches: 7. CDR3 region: CASRPSGGLTDTQYF. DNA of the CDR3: TGTGCCAGCAGGCCGAGCGGGGGCCTCACAGATACGCAGTATTTT.

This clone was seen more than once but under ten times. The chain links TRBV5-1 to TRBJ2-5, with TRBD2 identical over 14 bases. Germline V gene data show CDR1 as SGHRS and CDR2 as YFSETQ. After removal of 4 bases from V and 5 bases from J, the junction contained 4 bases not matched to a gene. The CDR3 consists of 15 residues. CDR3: CASSLTSGGAETQYF. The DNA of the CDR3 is TGCGCCAGCAGCCTGACTAGCGGGGGGGCGGAGACCCAGTACTTC.